The present T cell receptor beta chain was sequenced within a study of cytomegalovirus exposure and HLA in healthy donors. PCR used 60 Vbeta primers and 13 Jbeta primers. Sequencing used immunoSEQ multiplex PCR; TCRdb keeps in-frame clones, though not all of them. This sample has some 170,000 clones, with roughly 79% found just once. Concerning this clone itself: Antigen specificity is unknown.

Per the germline V gene, CDR1 is SGHRS and CDR2 is YFSETQ. CDR3 length: 15 residues. The V gene end was trimmed by 2 bases and the J gene end by 2 bases; junction bases not matched to a gene: 3. Study observations and caveats: TRBV6-2, TRBV6-3 and other indistinguishable V segments were excluded. Presence/absence analyses rested on an assumption that sequencing depth was roughly uniform across donors.

Input material: PBMCs. This sequence originates from a woman aged 18-30 years in good health and CMV-seropositive. The chain recombines TRBV5-1 with TRBJ2-5; 10 nucleotides align to TRBD2. CDR3 nucleotide sequence: TGCGCCAGCAGCTTTGGAGCGGGGGGGCAAGAGACCCAGTACTTC. Its translation is CASSFGAGGQETQYF. Supplemented by reference TRBV5-1 and TRBJ2-5, the full variable domain reads KAGVTQTPRYLIKTRGQQVTLSCSPISGHRSVSWYQQTPGQGLQFLFEYFSETQRNKGNFPGRFSGRQFSNSRSEMNVSTLELGDSALYLCASSFGAGGQETQYFGPGTRLLVL.